This T cell receptor beta chain derives from a study of monozygotic twins with inflammatory bowel disease. Whole-study findings and limits: On the inverse Simpson index, IBD patients scored lower for TCRbeta diversity than healthy co-twins. The authors could not tell different T cell subtypes apart.

On this clonotype itself: The antigen remains undetermined.

TCRdb reprocessed the 5' RACE reads and stores each CDR3 protein as one record, lacking DNA. Its clone listing holds 300,000 to 400,000 distinct CDR3 sequences. The sequence was obtained from a human donor with ulcerative colitis or Crohn's disease, or a healthy co-twin of an affected twin (not recorded which). The sequenced sample consisted of blood.

CDR3 amino acids: CASSSMGETQYF. The chain combines TRBV5-1 with TRBJ2-5. The germline V gene has CDR1 SGHRS and CDR2 YFSETQ. The CDR3 loop spans 12 amino acids.